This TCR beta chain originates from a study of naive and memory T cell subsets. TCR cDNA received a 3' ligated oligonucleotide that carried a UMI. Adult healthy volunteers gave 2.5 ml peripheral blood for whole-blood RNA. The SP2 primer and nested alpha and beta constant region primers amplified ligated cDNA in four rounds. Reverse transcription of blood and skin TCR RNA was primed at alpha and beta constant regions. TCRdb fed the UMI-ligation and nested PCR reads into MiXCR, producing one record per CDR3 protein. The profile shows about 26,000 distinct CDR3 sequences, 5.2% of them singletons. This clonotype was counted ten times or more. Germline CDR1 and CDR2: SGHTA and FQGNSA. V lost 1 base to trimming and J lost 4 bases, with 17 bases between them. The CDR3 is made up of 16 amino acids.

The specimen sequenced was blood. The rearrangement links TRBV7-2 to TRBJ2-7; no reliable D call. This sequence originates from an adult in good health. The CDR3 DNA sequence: TGTGCCAGCAGCTTAGTAGTCCCCCTCGGAACTTACGAGCAGTACTTC. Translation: CASSLVVPLGTYEQYF.